These T cell receptor beta chains were read from a single sample in a study of neurological immune-mediated disorders. TCRdb fed the 5' RACE reads into MiXCR, producing one record per CDR3 protein. The sample contains about 66,000 distinct CDR3 sequences, more than 7.5% of which appear only once. Sequenced: PBMCs. These receptors all stem from a man aged 25 to 45 in good health. The CDR3 runs from the conserved cysteine through the conserved F or W. A D gene is named only where the DNA matches it firmly. Not all rows give a size; the values are once, few, many and, for expanded clones, a class.

d_call j_call v_call clone_size cdr3_aa cdr3_nt
NA TRBJ1-1 TRBV27 many CASSLYGPSVAFF TGTGCCAGCAGTTTATACGGCCCCTCGGTAGCTTTCTTT
NA TRBJ2-2 TRBV20-1 many CSASFQNTGELFF TGCAGTGCTAGTTTTCAGAACACCGGGGAGCTGTTTTTT
NA TRBJ2-3 TRBV29-1 many CSVNLSGGVTDTQYF TGCAGCGTAAATCTGTCGGGGGGCGTCACAGATACGCAGTATTTT
TRBD1 TRBJ2-7 TRBV10-3 NA CAISDDRGLEEYF TGTGCCATCAGTGATGACAGGGGGCTCGAGGAGTACTTC
TRBD2 TRBJ2-3 TRBV29-1 few CSVEGSGRTDTQYF TGCAGCGTTGAAGGGAGCGGGAGGACAGATACGCAGTATTTT
NA TRBJ1-3 TRBV7-9 many CASSRDGAGDLQF TGTGCCAGCAGCCGAGACGGGGCCGGGGACCTCCAGTTT
TRBD2 TRBJ2-2 TRBV28 many CASSRPRGGWTGELFF TGTGCCAGCAGCCGACCCCGGGGGGGCTGGACCGGGGAGCTGTTTTTT
NA TRBJ2-6 TRBV15 many CATSAVAGSGANVLTF TGTGCCACCAGCGCCGTGGCCGGCTCTGGGGCCAACGTCCTGACTTTC
NA TRBJ2-3 TRBV7-9 few CASSLAPAAAQYF TGTGCCAGCAGCTTAGCCCCTGCGGCGGCGCAGTATTTT
TRBD1 TRBJ1-1 TRBV5-1 many CASSPSGGVTEAFF TGCGCCAGCAGCCCTTCAGGGGGCGTCACTGAAGCTTTCTTT
TRBD2 TRBJ2-3 TRBV7-2 many CASSLVAGGSDTQYF TGTGCCAGCAGCTTAGTAGCGGGAGGGTCAGATACGCAGTATTTT
NA TRBJ2-5 TRBV4-1 many CASSQDWSPRLQETQYF TGCGCCAGCAGCCAAGATTGGTCGCCTAGACTTCAAGAGACCCAGTACTTC
NA TRBJ1-5 TRBV25-1 many CASSASNQPQHF TGTGCCAGCAGTGCCTCCAATCAGCCCCAGCATTTT
TRBD1 TRBJ2-2 TRBV30 many CASPGQGIGELFF TGTGCCAGTCCTGGACAGGGGATCGGGGAGCTGTTTTTT
TRBD2 TRBJ2-7 TRBV6-6 few CASSLTSGSPFSYEQYF TGTGCCAGCAGCCTCACTAGCGGGAGCCCTTTCTCCTACGAGCAGTACTTC
NA TRBJ2-4 TRBV28 NA CASSFPTGMDPLAKNIPYF TGTGCTAGCAGTTTCCCTACAGGGATGGACCCGTTAGCCAAAAACATTCCGTACTTC
NA TRBJ1-5 TRBV12-3/TRBV12-4 many CASSLVYMTNQPQHF TGTGCCAGCAGTTTAGTATACATGACCAATCAGCCCCAGCATTTT
NA TRBJ2-3 TRBV10-3 few CAIRGAASTDTQYF TGTGCCATCAGGGGGGCCGCCAGCACAGATACGCAGTATTTT
NA TRBJ2-2 TRBV5-5 NA CASSLVGTLNTGELFF TGTGCCAGCAGCTTGGTTGGGACACTGAACACCGGGGAGCTGTTTTTT
NA TRBJ2-5 TRBV20-1 many CSAKDGGQETQYF TGCAGTGCTAAGGATGGGGGCCAAGAGACCCAGTACTTC
NA TRBJ2-1 TRBV20-1 many CSASFNEQFF TGCAGTGCCTCCTTCAATGAGCAGTTCTTC
NA TRBJ2-3 TRBV29-1 few CSVSPRQKVSSTDTQYF TGCAGCGTTTCACCCAGGCAGAAGGTTTCTAGCACAGATACGCAGTATTTT
NA TRBJ2-7 TRBV5-1 many CASSLSGRDGYLYEQYF TGCGCCAGCAGCTTGTCGGGCCGGGACGGATACCTCTACGAGCAGTACTTC
TRBD2 TRBJ2-1 TRBV5-1 NA CASSYGTSGNEQFF TGCGCCAGCAGCTACGGGACTAGCGGCAATGAGCAGTTCTTC
TRBD1 TRBJ2-6 TRBV5-1 many CASSRTGSGANVLTF TGCGCCAGCAGCAGGACAGGGTCTGGGGCCAACGTCCTGACTTTC
NA TRBJ2-2 TRBV5-1 NA CARSLAPNTGELFF TGCGCCAGAAGCTTGGCCCCCAACACCGGGGAGCTGTTTTTT
TRBD1 TRBJ2-6 TRBV6-5 few CASSDRGPGANVLTF TGTGCCAGCAGCGACAGGGGTCCTGGGGCCAACGTCCTGACTTTC
NA TRBJ2-2 TRBV12-3/TRBV12-4 many CASRLPGTNTGELFF TGTGCCAGCAGGCTTCCGGGGACGAACACCGGGGAGCTGTTTTTT
NA TRBJ2-3 TRBV2 many CASTGESTDTQYF TGTGCCAGCACAGGGGAGTCCACAGATACGCAGTATTTT
NA TRBJ2-1 TRBV29-1 medium-sized CSVEGDVKEGRYNEQFF TGCAGCGTTGAAGGGGACGTCAAGGAGGGCCGCTACAATGAGCAGTTCTTC
NA TRBJ1-5 TRBV28 many CASSLSGRGRWQPQHF TGTGCCAGCAGTTTATCGGGCAGGGGAAGGTGGCAGCCCCAGCATTTT
NA TRBJ2-3 TRBV6-1 few CASTLGGGWGADTQYF TGTGCCAGCACCTTAGGTGGGGGATGGGGGGCAGATACGCAGTATTTT